One T cell receptor (beta chain) is described in this entry. This record belongs to a study of cytomegalovirus exposure and HLA in healthy donors. Researchers ran the PCR with 60 Vbeta and 13 Jbeta primers. Sequencing used immunoSEQ multiplex PCR; TCRdb keeps in-frame clones, though not all of them. The sample includes roughly 120,000 clones, over 75% of them seen just once. The TCR sequence derives from a human donor in good health. Input material: PBMCs.

In DNA, the CDR3 is TGCAGTGCTAGTGTGATAGCCGAGCAGTACTTC. Its protein product is CSASVIAEQYF. The V and J genes are TRBV20-1 and TRBJ2-7; no clear D. The CDR3 sequence is 11 residues long. Germline V gene sequence: CDR1 DFQATT, CDR2 SNEGSKA (reference sequence). V lost 3 bases and J lost 6, with 9 bases in between.